A selection of T cell receptor beta chains follows, all from one sample in a study of shared clonotypes between healthy human individuals. Some clones are missing from TCRdb's copy, which holds only in-frame ones; the method was immunoSEQ multiplex PCR. The sample consists of roughly 2.6 million clones, just over 90% of them appearing once. Sequencing used naive CD4+ T cells sorted from blood. All receptors come from a young man in good health. Each CDR3 is given with its conserved first and last residue.

CDR3,J,length,V
CASTRDSGGLGEKLFF,TRBJ1-4,16,TRBV10-1
CASSIGGRFETQYF,TRBJ2-5,14,TRBV19
CASSYRRDEQYF,TRBJ2-7,12,TRBV6-5
CASSPSVAQYGYGYTF,TRBJ1-2,16,TRBV9
CASSLRQGSANYGYTF,TRBJ1-2,16,TRBV5-1
CASSNLRVQGEQYF,TRBJ2-7,14,TRBV19
CASSPLAGGSYEQYF,TRBJ2-7,15,TRBV9
CASRTPGQTYEQYF,TRBJ2-7,14,TRBV6-5
CASSLGQAYNSPLHF,TRBJ1-6,15,TRBV5-4
CASTNPFSRNTIYF,TRBJ1-3,14,TRBV28
CASSPDGRAGEQYF,TRBJ2-7,14,TRBV18
CASSLEQVGGYNQPQHF,TRBJ1-5,17,TRBV11-3
CASSQDLAGGSDTQYF,TRBJ2-3,16,TRBV4-3
CAWSREAGYEQYF,TRBJ2-7,13,TRBV30
CASRPTGRNEQFF,TRBJ2-1,13,TRBV28
CASSSKWNQPQHF,TRBJ1-5,13,TRBV7-2
CASSVRASEGYTF,TRBJ1-2,13,TRBV28
CASSYSGGSSYEQYF,TRBJ2-7,15,TRBV6-5
CASSLEAVHYEQYF,TRBJ2-7,14,TRBV5-1
CASSPGGADTQYF,TRBJ2-3,13,TRBV6-5
CASSLSGGDTGELFF,TRBJ2-2,15,TRBV5-1
CAWSGKGRQETQYF,TRBJ2-5,14,TRBV30
CAWSVRQGAFF,TRBJ1-1,11,TRBV30
CASGLDLNTEAFF,TRBJ1-1,13,TRBV12-5
CASSVGGSGNYGYTF,TRBJ1-2,15,TRBV9
CASSVEAGGPYEQYF,TRBJ2-7,15,TRBV9
CASSLNSDPYGYTF,TRBJ1-2,14,TRBV5-1
CAIGGQGPASNQPQHF,TRBJ1-5,16,TRBV10-3
CASNPGTGANVLTF,TRBJ2-6,14,TRBV5-1
CATHRGHDNQPQHF,TRBJ1-5,14,TRBV6-1
CAWSLRDRYEQYF,TRBJ2-7,13,TRBV30
CASTAARANQPQHF,TRBJ1-5,14,TRBV2
CASSPSWPYEQYF,TRBJ2-7,13,TRBV9
CASSREDRGAYEQYF,TRBJ2-7,15,TRBV4-2
CASGLDLGLAAYEQYF,TRBJ2-7,16,TRBV12-5
CASSVADKDNGYTF,TRBJ1-2,14,TRBV9
CSVEKNTEAFF,TRBJ1-1,11,TRBV29-1
CASSLVGEAGELFF,TRBJ2-2,14,TRBV7-6
CASSLATGVKGEQFF,TRBJ2-1,15,TRBV7-6
CASSLVAPPTQYF,TRBJ2-3,13,TRBV5-1
CAISESGGYNQPQHF,TRBJ1-5,15,TRBV10-3
CAWSIILSRSSEQFF,TRBJ2-1,15,TRBV30
CASALGRGKGTEAFF,TRBJ1-1,15,TRBV19
CASSLGVGSSGANVLTF,TRBJ2-6,17,TRBV5-5
CASSPFTDTQYF,TRBJ2-3,12,TRBV7-9
CARRDGDYGYTF,TRBJ1-2,12,TRBV6-1
CASNARTGEQYF,TRBJ2-7,12,TRBV6-1
CAVGRTGNTEAFF,TRBJ1-1,13,TRBV6-5
CASSSSDDRGRYEQYF,TRBJ2-7,16,TRBV13
CASSLEFGVNTGELFF,TRBJ2-2,16,TRBV11-3